This passage covers 24 T cell receptor beta chains from one sample sequenced in a study of blood T cells in healthy people across ages. Primed by a sample-barcoded 5' primer and a J-beta primer mix, a second PCR proceeded for 7 to 11 cycles. TCRdb reanalysed the 5' RACE reads using MiXCR and keeps one entry per CDR3 protein. The data show some 940,000 distinct CDR3 sequences, just under 30% seen once. These same records also appear under a second study, on T cells of mothers and their children.

What was sequenced was blood. The receptors were gathered from a woman aged 40 to 49 in good health.

The rearrangement links TRBV6-5 to TRBJ1-1; D ambiguous. Trimming stripped 0 bases from V and 3 bases from J, with 11 bases between. The CDR3 is 15 residues long. CDR1 is MNHEY, CDR2 SVGAGI, per germline. DNA for the CDR3: TGTGCCAGCAGTTACTCGAAGAGGACGGACACTGAAGCTTTCTTT. Its translation is CASSYSKRTDTEAFF.

The chain recombines TRBV5-4 with TRBJ1-5; tentative D call: TRBD1 (5 bases). The germline CDR1 and CDR2 sequences are SGHNT and YYREEE (reference sequence). Trimming took off 2 bases at V and 7 bases at J, with 10 bases between the two ends. This CDR3 has 13 amino acids. The CDR3 region is CASSFWGRQPQHF. In DNA form, the CDR3 reads TGTGCCAGCAGCTTTTGGGGGAGGCAGCCCCAGCATTTT.

This chain joins TRBV20-1 and TRBJ1-1; a weak D match, TRBD1 (5 bases). CDR3 size: 12 residues. Germline CDR1 is DFQATT and CDR2 is SNEGSKA (reference sequence). V gave up 6 bases and J gave up 4 bases, with 12 bases separating them. The CDR3 nucleotides are TGCAGTGCGTCGGGGGGTGTCACTGAAGCTTTCTTT. Its protein is CSASGGVTEAFF.

Points on this clonotype: Just one base apart from a much larger clone, this may be a read error. This chain joins TRBV29-1 and TRBJ1-2; TRBD1 agrees at 8 bases. The CDR3 contains 14 residues. The germline V gene has CDR1 SQVTM and CDR2 ANQGSEA. In nucleotides, the CDR3 is TGCGGCGTTGAACCTGGGACAGGCGGCTATGGCTACACCTTC. Protein product: CGVEPGTGGYGYTF.

As for this clonotype: This may be a read error, as it is one base from a much larger clone. The chain uses TRBV7-2 and TRBJ1-2; TRBD1 might be the D (5 bases). CDR3 size: 14 residues. Germline V gives CDR1 SGHTA, CDR2 FQGNSA. The CDR3 nucleotides read TGTGCCAGCAGCTTCACCGACAGTTTCTATGACTACACCTTC. Protein sequence: CASSFTDSFYDYTF. The full variable domain, rest sourced from reference TRBV7-2 and TRBJ1-2, is GAGVSQSPSNKVTEKGKDVELRCDPISGHTALYWYRQSLGQGLEFLIYFQGNSAPDKSGLPSDRFSAERTGGSVSTLTIQRTQQEDSAVYLCASSFTDSFYDYTFGSGTRLTVV.

Regarding this clonotype: It may be a read error: a sequence one base away is much more abundant. The chain joins TRBV7-2 to TRBJ2-7, with no clear D. The germline V gene has CDR1 SGHTA and CDR2 FQGNSA. V lost 1 base, J lost 5 bases, and 12 bases lay in between. The CDR3 totals 14 residues. The CDR3 loop is CASSLVDGFHEQYF. Here the CDR3 DNA reads TGTGCCAGCAGCTTAGTAGATGGCTTCCACGAGCAGTACTTC.

The chain uses TRBV7-4 and TRBJ2-1; D may be TRBD1 (7 bases). Per germline, CDR1 SGHVT and CDR2 SQSDAQ. The V gene lost 3 bases and the J gene lost 4 bases, with 13 bases spanning the gap. CDR3 length: 15 residues. CDR3: CASSFQGGEYNEQFF. CDR3 DNA: TGTGCCAGCAGCTTCCAGGGGGGCGAATACAATGAGCAGTTCTTC.

V and J are TRBV4-2 and TRBJ2-7; D remains unclear. In germline, CDR1 is LGHNA, CDR2 YNFKEQ. V lost 0 bases to trimming and J lost 8 bases, with 8 bases between them. The CDR3 has 12 residues. CDR3 sequence (DNA): TGTGCCAGCAGCCAAGATGGCCAGAAGCAGTACTTC. This sequence encodes CASSQDGQKQYF.

In the case of this clonotype: Possible read error: a much larger clone is one base away. The J gene is TRBJ2-7, the V gene TRBV20-1; D gene ambiguous. The ends were cut back, 0 bases at V and 0 bases at J, with 3 bases in the middle. CDR3 size: 12 residues. Per the germline V gene, CDR1 is DFQATT and CDR2 is SNEGSKA (reference sequence). CDR3 loop: CSAREGSYEQYF. CDR3 coding DNA: TGCAGTGCTAGAGAGGGCTCCTACGAGCAGTACTTC.

The gene calls are TRBV25-1 and TRBJ1-1, with D unclear. The V end was cut by 4 bases, the J end by 6 bases, with 12 bases between. The CDR3 sequence is 13 residues long. Germline CDR1 is MGHDK and CDR2 is SYGVNS. The CDR3: CASSGGFFAEAFF. The CDR3 coding sequence is TGTGCCAGCAGTGGCGGGTTTTTCGCTGAAGCTTTCTTT.

Comment on this clonotype: Possible read error: a much larger clone is one base away. This rearrangement joins TRBV30 to TRBJ1-6, with D hard to call. There are 15 residues in the CDR3. The germline V gene has CDR1 GTSNPN and CDR2 SVGIG (reference sequence). The CDR3, as DNA: TGTGCCTGGAGTGTACCGGGCTCCTATAGTTCACCCCTCCACTTT. Amino acids: CAWSVPGSYSSPLHF.

Worth noting for this clonotype: Being one base from a much bigger clone, this may be a read error. This sequence joins TRBV12-3 or TRBV12-4 and TRBJ1-2; D unresolved. The CDR3 is 14 residues long. The CDR3 DNA reads as TGTGCCAGCAGTTTCCTACGGCAGGCGTATGGCGACACCTTC. This gives the protein CASSFLRQAYGDTF.

For this clonotype: The junction and the germline gene differ at one end; a read error may be behind it. The CDR3 DNA reads as TGTGCCAGCAGTCGGACAGGGGAGACTAACTATGGCTGCACCTTC. This sequence encodes CASSRTGETNYGCTF. The rearrangement uses TRBV6-6 and TRBJ1-2, with 9 bases fitting TRBD1. The CDR3 loop spans 15 amino acids. The germline CDR1 and CDR2 sequences are MNHNY and SVGAGI (reference sequence).

There are a few counts of this clonotype. The chain couples TRBV20-1 to TRBJ2-3, with TRBD1 as a possible D gene (5 bases). The CDR3 runs 14 residues. Trimming shortened V by 7 bases and J by 3 bases, and 17 bases separated the two germline ends. CDR1 is DFQATT and CDR2 is SNEGSKA in the germline V gene (reference sequence). The CDR3 DNA sequence: TGCAGTGTTGGACACAAAGAAAAGACAGATACGCAGTATTTT. Translating it yields CSVGHKEKTDTQYF.

Only one count was recorded for this clonotype. This rearrangement joins TRBV6-1 to TRBJ2-5; D might be TRBD1 (5 bases). The V gene lost 6 bases and the J gene lost 2 bases, with 7 bases spanning the gap. The CDR3 is made up of 12 amino acids. Germline V gives CDR1 MNHNS, CDR2 SASEGT. The CDR3 nucleotides are TGTGCCAGCAGCAGGGTGCAAGAGACCCAGTACTTC. Protein sequence: CASSRVQETQYF.

With regard to this clonotype: A read error may be the cause here, since a much bigger clone is one base away. This sequence joins TRBV27 and TRBJ2-7, with a weak D call TRBD2 (5 bases). V was trimmed by 6 bases and J by 7 bases, leaving 16 bases between them. CDR1 is MNHEY and CDR2 is SMNVEV in the germline V gene (reference sequence). The CDR3 loop spans 13 amino acids. This CDR3 is CASRGRTLGEQYF. CDR3 nucleotides: TGTGCCAGCAGGGGCAGAACACTAGGGGAGCAGTACTTC.

V gene TRBV28 combines with J gene TRBJ2-5, with D perhaps TRBD2 (6 bases). CDR1 MDHEN and CDR2 SYDVKM come from the germline V gene. The CDR3 has 12 amino acids. Trimming stripped 5 bases from V and 11 bases from J, with 15 bases between. The CDR3 DNA reads TGTGCCAGCAGTCTCCGGTGGGGGGAGCAGTACTTC. Protein: CASSLRWGEQYF.

On this clonotype: This may be a read error: a much more frequent sequence differs by one nucleotide. The rearrangement joins TRBV5-6 to TRBJ2-1; TRBD2 agrees at 8 bases. CDR3 length equals 15 residues. Germline V gene data show CDR1 as SGHDT and CDR2 as YYEEEE. CDR3: CASNLRGLGTWEQFF. CDR3 bases: TGTGCCAGCAACTTGAGGGGACTAGGGACCTGGGAGCAGTTCTTC.

The chain has TRBV29-1 and TRBJ2-3; D is undetermined. The germline V gene encodes CDR1 SQVTM and CDR2 ANQGSEA. This CDR3 spans 13 amino acids. The V end was cut by 3 bases, the J end by 3 bases, with 10 bases between. The CDR3 is CSVEWPGTDTQYF. CDR3 DNA sequence: TGCAGCGTTGAGTGGCCCGGGACAGATACGCAGTATTTT.

The V gene is TRBV27, the J gene TRBJ2-7; no reliable D call. The CDR3 sequence is 13 residues long. The V end lost 3 bases, the J end lost 3 bases, and 9 bases lay between the germline ends. In germline, CDR1 is MNHEY, CDR2 SMNVEV (reference sequence). The CDR3 protein is CASSLQENYEQYF. As DNA, the CDR3 is TGTGCCAGCAGTTTGCAGGAGAACTACGAGCAGTACTTC.

This clonotype was found a few times. The chain recombines TRBV5-1 with TRBJ2-1; D possibly corresponds to TRBD1 (6 bases). There are 15 residues in the CDR3. V dropped 4 bases and J dropped 9 bases, with 20 bases sitting between them. Germline V gives CDR1 SGHRS, CDR2 YFSETQ. The CDR3 DNA sequence: TGCGCCAGCAGCCGTCCTCTTGGAGTAGGGGGTGAGCAGTTCTTC. Translated, it gives CASSRPLGVGGEQFF. Combining the CDR3 with reference TRBV5-1 and TRBJ2-1 gives the whole variable domain KAGVTQTPRYLIKTRGQQVTLSCSPISGHRSVSWYQQTPGQGLQFLFEYFSETQRNKGNFPGRFSGRQFSNSRSEMNVSTLELGDSALYLCASSRPLGVGGEQFFGPGTRLTVL.

This chain links TRBV4-3 with TRBJ1-1, with a weak D call TRBD1 (5 bases). Trimming shortened V by 0 bases and J by 7 bases, and 18 bases separated the two germline ends. From germline, CDR1 is LGHNA and CDR2 YSLEER. CDR3 length: 16 amino acids. CDR3 in amino acids: CASSQDRSGGVGEAFF. DNA of the CDR3: TGCGCCAGCAGCCAAGATCGGTCGGGGGGAGTAGGTGAAGCTTTCTTT.

V gene TRBV27 combines with J gene TRBJ1-5; no definite D call. The CDR3 has 15 residues. V was pared by 10 bases and J by 2 bases, with 18 bases between. Germline V lookup: CDR1 MNHEY, CDR2 SMNVEV (reference sequence). The CDR3 loop is CATRWVGSGNQPQHF. CDR3 nucleotide sequence: TGTGCCACCAGATGGGTGGGTTCAGGCAATCAGCCCCAGCATTTT.

This clonotype was counted ten times or more. The chain recombines TRBV10-3 with TRBJ2-1; D is ambiguous. V was pared by 8 bases and J by 2 bases, with 19 bases between. The CDR3 runs 16 residues. The germline V gene has CDR1 ENHRY and CDR2 SYGVKD. CDR3 residues: CAIGPGPISTYNEQFF. The CDR3 region has the DNA TGTGCCATCGGCCCAGGTCCCATCAGTACCTACAATGAGCAGTTCTTC.